This passage covers 18 T cell receptor beta chains from one sample sequenced in a study of blood T cell repertoires in COVID-19. TCRdb's table, derived via immunoSEQ multiplex PCR, lists solely in-frame clones and lacks some. This table holds about 100,000 clones, roughly nine tenths found once. Material for sequencing was peripheral blood. These receptors originate from an elderly woman with acute or convalescent COVID-19.

The V call is TRBV2, the J call TRBJ2-1; 11 bases are a match to TRBD2. CDR1 is SNHLY and CDR2 is FYNNEI in the germline V gene. The junction had 4 bases not matched to a gene; V was cut back by 3 bases and J by 6 bases. There are 15 residues in the CDR3. Here the CDR3 reads CASSDVAGGRNEQFF. The CDR3 bases are TGTGCCAGCAGTGATGTAGCGGGGGGGCGCAATGAGCAGTTCTTC.

V is TRBV10-3 and J is TRBJ2-3; 8 nucleotides agree with TRBD2. The V segment lost 4 bases and the J segment 1 base; nucleotides outside the gene matches: 4. The CDR3 covers 15 residues. Germline CDR1 is ENHRY and CDR2 is SYGVKD. CDR3 residues: CAISGGRGGTDTQYF. The CDR3 DNA reads as TGTGCCATCAGTGGAGGGCGGGGGGGCACAGATACGCAGTATTTT.

This clone appeared once. The V gene is TRBV5-6, the J gene TRBJ1-5; D is unclear. V lost 0 bases to trimming and J lost 9 bases, with 13 bases between them. The CDR3 runs 14 residues. From germline, CDR1 is SGHDT and CDR2 YYEEEE. DNA of the CDR3: TGTGCCAGCAGCTTGGGAGGTATTCACGGGCCCCAGCATTTT. Translating it yields CASSLGGIHGPQHF.

The chain couples TRBV6-5 to TRBJ1-1; no clear D gene. V was trimmed by 4 bases and J by 0 bases, leaving 9 bases between them. CDR3 size: 14 residues. CDR1 MNHEY and CDR2 SVGAGI come from the germline V gene. The CDR3: CASSSRGVNTEAFF. The CDR3 nucleotides read TGTGCCAGCAGTTCCCGGGGAGTGAACACTGAAGCTTTCTTT.

This clone was seen more than once but under ten times. Other DNA sequences in the same sample also yield this CDR3. The chain combines TRBV30 with TRBJ1-2; D call uncertain. Looked up from germline, CDR1 is GTSNPN and CDR2 is SVGIG (reference sequence). The CDR3 sequence is 13 residues long. Trimming shortened V by 0 bases and J by 4 bases, and 9 bases separated the two germline ends. The CDR3 sequence: CAWSVGGGYGYTF. The CDR3 DNA reads as TGTGCCTGGAGTGTGGGCGGAGGCTATGGCTACACCTTC.

The chain joins TRBV19 to TRBJ2-7; 10 bases agree with TRBD2. With V trimmed by 4 bases and J by 2 bases, 2 bases remained unmatched. This CDR3 has 14 amino acids. The V gene's germline CDR1 is LNHDA and CDR2 SQIVND (reference sequence). The CDR3 region has the DNA TGTGCCAGTAGTAAGCTAGCGGGGGCCTACGAGCAGTACTTC. It yields the protein CASSKLAGAYEQYF.

The chain combines TRBV29-1 with TRBJ2-5; D ambiguous. V lost 5 bases and J 1 base, leaving 8 bases between the germline ends. The CDR3 covers 12 residues. CDR1 is SQVTM and CDR2 is ANQGSEA in the germline V gene. CDR3 amino acids: CSVLQLQETQYF. CDR3 bases: TGCAGCGTTCTTCAACTCCAAGAGACCCAGTACTTC.

The V gene is TRBV7-2, the J gene TRBJ2-3, with 7 bases that match TRBD2. V shed 0 bases and J 7 bases; nucleotides not matched to a gene: 10. Germline values: CDR1 SGHTA, CDR2 FQGNSA. The CDR3 is 16 residues long. The CDR3 here is CASSLARTSRRYTQYF. The CDR3 DNA reads TGTGCCAGCAGCTTAGCCCGGACTAGTAGAAGATATACGCAGTATTTT.

The V and J genes are TRBV4-3 and TRBJ2-7; 11 bases fit TRBD2. V gave up 4 bases and J gave up 2 bases; unmatched junction bases: 7. Germline V gene sequence: CDR1 LGHNA, CDR2 YSLEER. The CDR3 runs to 16 residues. The CDR3 region is CASSRELAGVTYEQYF. The CDR3 DNA sequence: TGCGCCAGCAGCCGAGAACTAGCGGGGGTAACCTACGAGCAGTACTTC.

The CDR3 DNA sequence: TGTGCCAGCAGCCCCGGACTAGCGGGGGGATACGAGCAGTACTTC. As protein: CASSPGLAGGYEQYF. V is TRBV27 and J is TRBJ2-7, with 14 bases lining up with TRBD2. The V gene's germline CDR1 is MNHEY and CDR2 SMNVEV (reference sequence). Trimming removed 6 bases from V and 4 bases from J; junction bases left unmatched: 5. The CDR3 has 15 amino acids.

This chain joins TRBV29-1 and TRBJ1-1; TRBD1 agrees at 7 bases. The CDR3 runs to 13 residues. The junction had 7 bases not matched to a gene; V was cut back by 5 bases and J by 4 bases. CDR1 and CDR2 from the germline V gene are SQVTM and ANQGSEA. The CDR3 bases are TGCAGCGTTTCTGGACAGGTACCCACTGAAGCTTTCTTT. As protein: CSVSGQVPTEAFF.

This chain uses TRBV30 with TRBJ1-5; 10 bases are a match to TRBD1. This CDR3 has 17 amino acids. CDR1 is GTSNPN, CDR2 SVGIG, per germline (reference sequence). V shed 2 bases, J shed 2 bases, and the junction held 9 bases outside the gene matches. DNA for the CDR3: TGTGCCTGGAGTTCCGCAGGGGGGACAGGGGGCAATCAGCCCCAGCATTTT. As protein: CAWSSAGGTGGNQPQHF. Drawing the rest from reference TRBV30 and TRBJ1-5, the complete variable domain is SQTIHQWPATLVQPVGSPLSLECTVEGTSNPNLYWYRQAAGRGLQLLFYSVGIGQISSEVPQNLSASRPQDRQFILSSKKLLLSDSGFYLCAWSSAGGTGGNQPQHFGDGTRLSIL.

The J gene is TRBJ1-2, the V gene TRBV10-2; D unresolved. V lost 0 bases and J lost 10, with 9 bases in between. This CDR3 has 12 amino acids. CDR1 and CDR2 from the germline V gene are WSHSY and SAAADI. CDR3 coding DNA: TGCGCCAGCAGTGAGTCGGAGAGGGTCTACACCTTC. Amino acids: CASSESERVYTF.

This chain uses TRBV5-1 with TRBJ1-3; D remains unclear. Trimming pared 0 bases from V and 4 bases from J, leaving 11 bases between. CDR1 is SGHRS, CDR2 YFSETQ, per germline. The CDR3 has 15 amino acids. CDR3: CASSLGSAAGNTIYF. CDR3 nucleotides: TGCGCCAGCAGCTTGGGGTCAGCGGCCGGAAACACCATATATTTT.

This sequence joins TRBV7-9 and TRBJ2-1; 10 bases are a match to TRBD1. V trimming: 5 bases; J trimming: 7 bases; junction bases outside the gene matches: 8. The CDR3 length is 15 residues. CDR1 SEHNR and CDR2 FQNEAQ come from the germline V gene (reference sequence). The CDR3 here is CASSAGQGSSNEQFF. The CDR3 DNA reads as TGTGCCAGCAGCGCGGGACAGGGGTCGTCTAATGAGCAGTTCTTC.

The chain combines TRBV4-1 with TRBJ1-3; D gene unclear. Germline-derived CDR1 and CDR2 are MGHRA and YSYEKL. V gave up 2 bases and J gave up 2 bases, with 10 bases separating them. The CDR3 contains 15 residues. The CDR3 DNA follows: TGCGCCAGCAGCCAAAACCTCGGGGCTGGAAACACCATATATTTT. Amino acid sequence: CASSQNLGAGNTIYF.

This sequence joins TRBV3-1 (or the pseudogene TRBV3-2) and TRBJ2-5, with unresolved D. Germline lookup yields CDR1 LGHDT and CDR2 YNNKEL (reference sequence). V lost 1 base and J lost 5, with 14 bases in between. The length of the CDR3 is 15 residues. The CDR3 reads CASSQAFETRETQYF. The CDR3 nucleotides are TGTGCCAGCAGCCAAGCATTTGAGACACGGGAGACCCAGTACTTC.

The J gene is TRBJ2-1, the V gene TRBV5-4; 8 nucleotides agree with TRBD2. The CDR3 spans 15 residues. Germline V lookup: CDR1 SGHNT, CDR2 YYREEE (reference sequence). V lost 9 bases, J lost 6 bases, and 14 bases stayed unmatched. Here the CDR3 reads CATTPWTGGRNEQFF. The CDR3 nucleotides read TGTGCCACCACCCCTTGGACGGGGGGGCGCAATGAGCAGTTCTTC.